A selection of T cell receptor beta chains follows, all from one sample in a study of shared clonotypes between healthy human individuals. Measured with immunoSEQ multiplex PCR; TCRdb has only the in-frame clones, and not every one. The table includes over 2,000,000 clones, just under 95% detected once. Sequenced material: naive CD8+ T cells from PBMCs. These receptors originate from a man aged 18 to 30 in good health. Some clones in this sample may be carry-over from other donors' samples. Both conserved end residues are part of each CDR3. A D gene is named only where the DNA matches it firmly. Some rows have no size entry. The others give once, few or many, or a class for an expanded clone.

NA	TRBV4-3	NA	TRBJ2-3	TGCGCCAGCAGCCAAGATGGTGGAAGCACAGATACGCAGTATTTT	CASSQDGGSTDTQYF
TRBD1	TRBV7-3	NA	TRBJ2-2	TGTGCCAGCAGCCAGACAGGGTCTCGTTACACCGGGGAGCTGTTTTTT	CASSQTGSRYTGELFF
NA	TRBV7-6	NA	TRBJ2-2	TGTGCCAGCAGCTTAGTTCAATACCTACCAACGAACACCGGGGAGCTGTTTTTT	CASSLVQYLPTNTGELFF
NA	TRBV19	NA	TRBJ1-5	TGTGCCAGTAGTTTGGGGAGCTGGAATCAGCCCCAGCATTTT	CASSLGSWNQPQHF
NA	TRBV6-5	NA	TRBJ1-4	TGTGCCAGCAGCAGTGTGAATGAAAAACTGTTTTTT	CASSSVNEKLFF
NA	TRBV10-3	NA	TRBJ1-1	TGTGCCATCAGTGAGTTCGGGGAGAACACTGAAGCTTTCTTT	CAISEFGENTEAFF
TRBD1	TRBV2	NA	TRBJ2-7	TGTGCCAGCAGCGACAGGGGAGTGCACGAGCAGTACTTC	CASSDRGVHEQYF
NA	TRBV28	NA	TRBJ1-5	TGTGCCAGCTTCGACGGGTGGGATAATCAGCCCCAGCATTTT	CASFDGWDNQPQHF
NA	TRBV5-1	NA	TRBJ2-1	TGCGCCAGCAGCTTCAGAGCGCTAGCGCCCAGCTCCTACAATGAGCAGTTCTTC	CASSFRALAPSSYNEQFF
NA	TRBV7-9	once	TRBJ2-7	TGTGCCAGCAGCTCCGACAGCGACGAGCAGTACTTC	CASSSDSDEQYF
NA	TRBV28	NA	TRBJ2-3	TGTGCCAGCAGTTTAGGGCAGAACACAGATACGCAGTATTTT	CASSLGQNTDTQYF
NA	TRBV6-1	NA	TRBJ1-2	TGTGCCAGCATTGACGGAAGCCTCGGCTATGGCTACACCTTC	CASIDGSLGYGYTF
TRBD1	TRBV6-6	NA	TRBJ2-4	TGTGCCAGCAGTTTCCAGGGGGCCCGCACCAAAAACATTCAGTACTTC	CASSFQGARTKNIQYF
TRBD1	TRBV28	once	TRBJ2-7	TGTGCCAGCTATGGAGGGAGACAGGGGTCAAGAGAGCAGTACTTC	CASYGGRQGSREQYF
TRBD2	TRBV9	NA	TRBJ2-7	TGTGCCAGCAGCGTAGCAGCGGGAGGCCTGTGGGAGCAGTACTTC	CASSVAAGGLWEQYF
NA	TRBV10-3	NA	TRBJ2-7	TGTGCCATCAGGGGGGATTGGCCCGAGCAGTACTTC	CAIRGDWPEQYF
NA	TRBV28	NA	TRBJ2-7	TGTGCCAGCAGTTCCAGGATCAACTACGAGCAGTACTTC	CASSSRINYEQYF
NA	TRBV7-9	NA	TRBJ2-7	TGTGCCAGCAGCCAACACGGGAGAGGAGTTTACTACGAGCAGTACTTC	CASSQHGRGVYYEQYF
TRBD2	TRBV2	NA	TRBJ2-5	TGTGCCAGCAGTTCTCCGCGTTATGAGACTAGCTTGGAGACCCAGTACTTC	CASSSPRYETSLETQYF
NA	TRBV27	NA	TRBJ2-7	TGTGCCAGCAGTTTAGAGTCTGCGTACGAGCAGTACTTC	CASSLESAYEQYF
TRBD1	TRBV28	NA	TRBJ2-4	TGTGCCAGCAGTTCTGACAGGGAATGGACCAAAAACATTCAGTACTTC	CASSSDREWTKNIQYF
NA	TRBV27	NA	TRBJ2-1	TGTGCCAGCAGTTTATCGCCGTTTCTAGAGGTCTACAATGAGCAGTTCTTC	CASSLSPFLEVYNEQFF